The 21 T cell receptor beta chains in this list originate from one sample, sequenced in a study of cytomegalovirus exposure and HLA in healthy donors. The PCR ran on 60 Vbeta and 13 Jbeta primers. Sequencing was performed with immunoSEQ multiplex PCR; in TCRdb, only in-frame clones are kept and a portion is missing. The table has over 200,000 clones, 60% to 80% seen once; the top ten hold 1.5% to 2%. Material: PBMCs. These receptors all come from a male donor in good health and CMV-seronegative.

The J gene is TRBJ1-4, the V gene TRBV20-1, with D unresolved. CDR1 DFQATT and CDR2 SNEGSKA come from the germline V gene (reference sequence). The CDR3 runs 11 residues. V was pared by 3 bases and J by 8 bases, with 7 bases between. The CDR3 region is CSASTREKLFF. The DNA of the CDR3 is TGCAGTGCTAGCACTAGAGAAAAACTGTTTTTT.

The CDR3 bases are TGCGCCAGCAGCCAAGTAGTCTCATCGGGGAATGAGCAGTTCTTC. Encoded protein: CASSQVVSSGNEQFF. V gene TRBV4-3 combines with J gene TRBJ2-1, with a weak D call TRBD2 (5 bases). The CDR3 is 15 amino acids. CDR1 is LGHNA and CDR2 is YSLEER in the germline V gene. The V end lost 1 base, the J end lost 7 bases, and 14 bases lay between the germline ends.

The rearrangement joins TRBV7-8 to TRBJ2-1; 10 positions agree with TRBD2. The CDR3 covers 18 residues. CDR1 SGHVS and CDR2 FQNEAQ come from the germline V gene. V gave up 5 bases and J gave up 7 bases; unmatched junction bases: 17. CDR3 nucleotide sequence: TGTGCCAGCAGCATACTTCCGGGACTAGCGACGAAGGGGAATGAGCAGTTCTTC. Its protein product is CASSILPGLATKGNEQFF.

CDR3 residues: CASSPNQGLSSYEQYF. DNA for the CDR3: TGTGCCAGCTCACCGAACCAGGGTTTAAGTTCCTACGAGCAGTACTTC. The chain recombines TRBV18 with TRBJ2-7; D possibly corresponds to TRBD1 (5 bases). Trimming left V 3 bases short and J 1 base short, with 16 bases between. Germline CDR1 reads KGHSH; CDR2 reads LQKENI. This CDR3 comprises 16 residues.

This chain uses TRBV28 with TRBJ1-5; D is ambiguous. Trimming left V 8 bases short and J 0 bases short, with 17 bases between. The CDR3 extends over 16 amino acids. Germline V gene lookup returns CDR1 MDHEN and CDR2 SYDVKM. CDR3 sequence reads: CASETTVSNSNQPQHF. The CDR3 DNA is TGTGCCAGCGAAACGACTGTGAGCAATAGCAATCAGCCCCAGCATTTT.

The table lists this clone with a few counts. The V call is TRBV6-6, the J call TRBJ1-5, with 8 positions matching TRBD1. The CDR3 contains 15 residues. Unmatched junction bases numbered 6, after V lost 7 bases and J lost 1 base. CDR1 is MNHNY and CDR2 is SVGAGI in the germline V gene (reference sequence). The CDR3 sequence: CASNPGTGSNQPQHF. The CDR3 nucleotides read TGTGCCAGCAATCCCGGGACAGGAAGCAATCAGCCCCAGCATTTT.

The chain couples TRBV7-6 to TRBJ1-3, with D possibly matching TRBD1 (5 bases). Germline V gene data show CDR1 as SGHVS and CDR2 as FNYEAQ. Trimming cost V 5 bases and J 0 bases, with 14 bases left between them. The length of the CDR3 is 16 residues. CDR3 bases: TGTGCCAGCAGCAGGATAACAGGCAGCTCTGGAAACACCATATATTTT. This encodes CASSRITGSSGNTIYF.

The V and J genes are TRBV5-5 and TRBJ1-1; no definite D call. The CDR3 spans 13 residues. Germline CDR1 SGHKS, CDR2 YYEKEE (reference sequence). V was shortened by 0 bases and J by 3 bases, with 6 bases between the two germline ends. The CDR3: CASSLVYYTEAFF. CDR3 in DNA: TGTGCCAGCAGCTTGGTATACTACACTGAAGCTTTCTTT.

The rearrangement uses TRBV28 and TRBJ1-5, with 7 bases lining up with TRBD1. Per germline, CDR1 MDHEN and CDR2 SYDVKM. The CDR3 totals 14 residues. V lost 3 bases and J lost 5; bases outside the gene matches: 4. The DNA of the CDR3 is TGTGCCAGCAGTTTGGACAGGACCCATCAGCCCCAGCATTTT. Translation: CASSLDRTHQPQHF.

The CDR3 nucleotides read TGTGCCAGCAGCTTTTCGTCAGTTTGGACTAGCTGGGGGAGCACAGATACGCAGTATTTT. This gives the protein CASSFSSVWTSWGSTDTQYF. This sequence joins TRBV5-4 and TRBJ2-3; the match to TRBD2 covers 8 bases. Per germline, CDR1 SGHNT and CDR2 YYREEE (reference sequence). V lost 2 bases to trimming and J lost 0 bases; unmatched junction nucleotides: 17. CDR3 length: 20 residues.

The chain joins TRBV9 to TRBJ2-2; D is undetermined. Germline V gives CDR1 SGDLS, CDR2 YYNGEE. The germline V and J ends were trimmed by 2 bases and 5 bases, with 10 bases remaining between them. The CDR3 extends over 14 amino acids. The CDR3 is CASSVLAETGELFF. In DNA, the CDR3 is TGTGCCAGCAGCGTCTTAGCTGAGACCGGGGAGCTGTTTTTT.

The rearrangement links TRBV10-3 to TRBJ2-7, with 10 nucleotides matching TRBD2. The CDR3 loop spans 18 amino acids. J gave up 3 bases and V 2 bases, and 13 bases lay outside the gene matches. Germline CDR1 is ENHRY and CDR2 is SYGVKD. In DNA, the CDR3 is TGTGCCATCAGTGAGAATGGGGCTAGCGGGAGATCCTACTACGAGCAGTACTTC. Translated, it gives CAISENGASGRSYYEQYF.

V and J are TRBV28 and TRBJ2-7; D might be TRBD1 (6 bases). The CDR3 has 13 amino acids. From germline, CDR1 is MDHEN and CDR2 SYDVKM. V lost 5 bases, J lost 6 bases, and 14 bases lay in between. DNA for the CDR3: TGTGCCAGCAGTGGGACAAGAGGAGCCGAGCAGTACTTC. This encodes CASSGTRGAEQYF.

This chain links TRBV9 with TRBJ2-5, with 7 bases identical to TRBD2. The CDR3 is 14 amino acids. Germline V CDR1 and CDR2: SGDLS, YYNGEE. Germline trimming cut 0 bases from V and 5 bases from J; bases unmatched to any gene: 4. Here the CDR3 DNA reads TGTGCCAGCAGCGTAGTGGGAGCGGGGGAGACCCAGTACTTC. Encoded protein: CASSVVGAGETQYF.

The chain couples TRBV29-1 to TRBJ2-5; unclear D gene. The DNA end is more similar to TRBJ2-7, so the J call may be wrong. The CDR3 sequence is 12 residues long. CDR1 is SQVTM, CDR2 ANQGSEA, per germline. The CDR3 bases are TGCAGCGTGCGAAACAGCTCCTACGAGCAGTACTTC. This translates into CSVRNSSYEQYF.

The chain has TRBV19 and TRBJ2-1; TRBD2 matches at 9 bases. Per germline, CDR1 LNHDA and CDR2 SQIVND (reference sequence). Losses at the gene ends were 4 bases for V and 10 bases for J; bases not matched to a gene: 2. CDR3 size: 12 residues. In nucleotides, the CDR3 is TGTGCCAGTAGTACCGGACTAGCGGAGCAGTTCTTC. Its protein product is CASSTGLAEQFF.

The chain uses TRBV11-2 and TRBJ2-7; D may be TRBD2 (7 bases). V lost 0 bases and J 3 bases, leaving 18 bases between the germline ends. The CDR3 is made up of 17 amino acids. The germline V gene encodes CDR1 SGHAT and CDR2 FQNNGV. The CDR3 spells CASSLEKAGAKLYEQYF. CDR3 coding DNA: TGTGCCAGCAGCTTAGAAAAGGCGGGGGCAAAACTCTACGAGCAGTACTTC. Together with reference TRBV11-2 and TRBJ2-7, the CDR3 gives the full variable domain: EAGVAQSPRYKIIEKRQSVAFWCNPISGHATLYWYQQILGQGPKLLIQFQNNGVVDDSQLPKDRFSAERLKGVDSTLKIQPAKLEDSAVYLCASSLEKAGAKLYEQYFGPGTRLTVT.

This sequence joins TRBV27 and TRBJ2-7; 8 positions match TRBD1. The CDR3 runs to 15 residues. Germline lookup yields CDR1 MNHEY and CDR2 SMNVEV (reference sequence). After removal of 5 bases from V and 2 bases from J, the junction contained 8 bases not matched to a gene. The CDR3 spells CASSLIRDRTYEQYF. CDR3 sequence (DNA): TGTGCCAGCAGTCTCATCCGGGACAGGACCTACGAGCAGTACTTC.

This chain connects TRBV19 to TRBJ1-1; 9 nucleotides line up with TRBD1. CDR3 length: 14 amino acids. Per germline, CDR1 LNHDA and CDR2 SQIVND (reference sequence). Losses at the gene ends were 7 bases for V and 1 base for J; bases not matched to a gene: 4. The CDR3 sequence: CASTHRGPNTEAFF. CDR3 nucleotides: TGTGCCAGTACCCACAGGGGGCCGAACACTGAAGCTTTCTTT.

The genes are TRBV30 and TRBJ1-6; weak D call: TRBD1 (5 bases). This CDR3 spans 13 amino acids. CDR1 is GTSNPN, CDR2 SVGIG, per germline (reference sequence). The germline V and J ends were trimmed by 4 bases and 3 bases, with 7 bases remaining between them. In nucleotides, the CDR3 is TGTGCCTGGATCGGGGGCTATAATTCACCCCTCCACTTT. This translates into CAWIGGYNSPLHF.

The V call is TRBV19, the J call TRBJ1-1, with D possibly matching TRBD1 (6 bases). There are 15 residues in the CDR3. V dropped 0 bases and J dropped 0 bases, with 8 bases sitting between them. Germline V gene data show CDR1 as LNHDA and CDR2 as SQIVND (reference sequence). This chain's CDR3 is CASSIDPGVNTEAFF. The CDR3 nucleotides read TGTGCCAGTAGTATAGATCCAGGGGTGAACACTGAAGCTTTCTTT. The full variable domain, in which reference TRBV19 and TRBJ1-1 provide the parts outside the CDR3, is DGGITQSPKYLFRKEGQNVTLSCEQNLNHDAMYWYRQDPGQGLRLIYYSQIVNDFQKGDIAEGYSVSREKKESFPLTVTSAQKNPTAFYLCASSIDPGVNTEAFFGQGTRLTVV.